This TCR beta chain was identified during a study of blood T cell repertoires in COVID-19. Germline V gene data show CDR1 as SNHLY and CDR2 as FYNNEI. V lost 6 bases and J lost 9; bases outside the gene matches: 4. This CDR3 is 12 amino acids long. In the authors' workflow: Nucleated cell number was recorded as an estimate derived from reference gene primer amplification. TCRdb's copy holds only in-frame clones and misses some; the assay was immunoSEQ multiplex PCR. V and J calls and clone size are those listed in that table; D and trimming were worked out from the DNA. The table includes 60,000 to 70,000 clones, about nine tenths detected once.

This chain connects TRBV2 to TRBJ2-1, with 8 bases aligning to TRBD1. The origin of this receptor is a human donor in a cohort sampled during active COVID-19. Sequences were obtained from peripheral blood. CDR3 loop: CASRTGAGEQFF. The DNA of the CDR3 is TGTGCCAGCAGGACAGGGGCTGGTGAGCAGTTCTTC.